This T cell receptor (beta chain) was captured by sequencing in a study of T cells in women clearing cervical HPV infection. Overall study: Women with histologically confirmed HPV16-related CIN3 or worse, 2 with invasive cancer, served as cases. No precancer developed; the control's incident HPV16 infection cleared within 12 months. Only a few women had HLA typing results available. The study's findings and limits: Controls had more TRBV6-7 (approximately 0.15%) than cases (roughly 0.11%).

A remark on this clone: Its antigen is undetermined. The CDR3 is cut off 3 residues early in the read; its end comes from the germline J gene.

TCRdb's table, derived via immunoSEQ multiplex PCR, lists solely in-frame clones and lacks some. The listing records roughly 35,000 clones. CDR1 and CDR2 (germline): ENHRY, SYGVKD. This CDR3 contains 11 residues. This clonotype was sampled from a woman aged 18 to 75 with a cervical HPV16 infection that either progressed to CIN3+ or cleared (not recorded which). The material sequenced was blood buffy coat. The rearrangement uses TRBV10-3 and TRBJ1-2; D perhaps matches TRBD1 (5 bases). CDR3 region: CAISGGVGYTF. The DNA read from the CDR3 is TGTGCCATCAGTGGGGGGGTCGGC.